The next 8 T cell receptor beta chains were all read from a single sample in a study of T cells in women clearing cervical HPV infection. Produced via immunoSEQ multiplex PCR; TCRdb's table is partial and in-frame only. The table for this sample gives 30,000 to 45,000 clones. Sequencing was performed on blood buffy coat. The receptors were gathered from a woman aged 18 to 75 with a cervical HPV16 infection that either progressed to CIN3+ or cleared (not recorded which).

CDR3 sequence reads: CASSYPSFEQYF. The sequenced CDR3 bases are TGTGCCAGCAGTTACCCGAGCTTCGAG. The chain combines TRBV6-2 or TRBV6-3 with TRBJ2-7; D unresolved. Read coverage stops 3 residues before the CDR3 terminus; the germline J gene supplies the remainder. The CDR3 is 12 residues long. V lost 2 bases and J lost 6, with 8 bases in between. Germline-derived CDR1 and CDR2 are MNHEY and SVGEGT.

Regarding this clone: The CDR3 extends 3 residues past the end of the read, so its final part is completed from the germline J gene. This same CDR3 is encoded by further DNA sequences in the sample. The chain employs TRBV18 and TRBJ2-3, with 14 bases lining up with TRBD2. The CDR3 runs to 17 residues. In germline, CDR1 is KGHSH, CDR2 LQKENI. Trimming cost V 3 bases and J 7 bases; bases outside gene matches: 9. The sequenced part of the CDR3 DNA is TGTGCCAGCTCACCTCCTGGACTAGCGGGGGGCGTAAATACG. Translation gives CASSPPGLAGGVNT. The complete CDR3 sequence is CASSPPGLAGGVNTQYF.

The CDR3 DNA, read in part, is TGTGCCTGGAGTGTACCCGGCAGGACACTCTACGAG. It yields the protein CAWSVPGRTLYE. The entire CDR3 reads CAWSVPGRTLYEQYF. The rearrangement uses TRBV30 and TRBJ2-7; maybe TRBD1 (5 bases). The sequenced fragment ends 3 residues before the CDR3 boundary, so the rest is inferred from the germline J gene. In germline, CDR1 is GTSNPN, CDR2 SVGIG (reference sequence). The V end lost 0 bases, the J end lost 3 bases, and 15 bases lay between the germline ends. This CDR3 contains 15 residues.

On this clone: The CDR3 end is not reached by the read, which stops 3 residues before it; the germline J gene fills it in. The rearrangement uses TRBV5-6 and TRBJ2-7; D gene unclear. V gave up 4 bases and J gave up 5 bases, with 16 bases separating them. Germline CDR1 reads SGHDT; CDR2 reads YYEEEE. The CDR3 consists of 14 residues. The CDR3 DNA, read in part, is TGTGCCAGCAGCGCGGCACTATTTCGGGACGAG. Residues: CASSAALFRDE. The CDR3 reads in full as CASSAALFRDEQYF.

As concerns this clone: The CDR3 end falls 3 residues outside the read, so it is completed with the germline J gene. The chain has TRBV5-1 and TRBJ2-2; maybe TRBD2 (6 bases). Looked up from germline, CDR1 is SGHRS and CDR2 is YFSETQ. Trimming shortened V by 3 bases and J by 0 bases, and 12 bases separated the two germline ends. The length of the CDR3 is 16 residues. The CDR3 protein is CASSSTGTSNTGELFF. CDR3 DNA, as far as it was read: TGCGCCAGCAGCTCCACCGGGACTTCGAACACCGGGGAG.

CDR3 sequence: CASRGGHLINQPQYF. The sequenced CDR3 bases are TGTGCCAGCAGGGGAGGACACTTGATTAATCAGCCG. The rearrangement joins TRBV6-2 or TRBV6-3 to TRBJ2-3; perhaps TRBD2 as D (6 bases). Read sequence stops 3 residues before the CDR3 end, and the germline J gene provides the missing end. This CDR3 has 15 residues. CDR1 is MNHEY and CDR2 is SVGEGT in the germline V gene.

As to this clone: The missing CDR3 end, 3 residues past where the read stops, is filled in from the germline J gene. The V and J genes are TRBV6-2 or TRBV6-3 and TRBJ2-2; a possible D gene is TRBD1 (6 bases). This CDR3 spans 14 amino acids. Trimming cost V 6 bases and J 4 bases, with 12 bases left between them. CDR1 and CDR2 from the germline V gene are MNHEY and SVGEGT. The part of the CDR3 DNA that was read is TGTGCCAGCAGAGGGGGTGGTAGCACCGGGGAG. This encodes CASRGGGSTGE. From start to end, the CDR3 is CASRGGGSTGELFF.

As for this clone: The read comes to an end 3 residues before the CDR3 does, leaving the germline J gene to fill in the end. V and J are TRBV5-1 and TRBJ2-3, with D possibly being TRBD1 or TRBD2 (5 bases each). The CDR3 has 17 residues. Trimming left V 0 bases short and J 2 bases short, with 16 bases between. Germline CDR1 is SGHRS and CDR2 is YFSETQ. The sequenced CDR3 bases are TGCGCCAGCAGCTTGGAGAGGGGAATAGAGGCCACAGATACG. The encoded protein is CASSLERGIEATDT. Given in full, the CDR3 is CASSLERGIEATDTQYF.